The rows below give T cell receptor beta chains drawn from one sample of a study of T cells in Graves' hyperthyroidism and ophthalmopathy. Each CDR3 protein is one row after TCRdb ran MiXCR on the multiplex PCR reads. The sample holds approximately 510,000 distinct CDR3 sequences; roughly 20% are singletons and the top ten take 26%. The material sequenced was blood. These receptors all come from a man aged 18-30 years with Graves' hyperthyroidism. The CDR3 runs from the conserved cysteine through the conserved F or W. Each record gives: clone size, J gene, V gene, D gene, CDR3 protein, CDR3 DNA. A D gene is named only where the DNA matches it firmly. Size values are once, few and many counts, or a class for expanded clones, and some rows have none.

>many|TRBJ2-5|TRBV6-5|TRBD2
CASRAVGGRRETQYF
TGTGCCAGCAGAGCCGTCGGGGGGAGAAGAGAGACCCAGTACTTC
>many|TRBJ2-7|TRBV7-9|NA
CASSPGPDEQYF
TGTGCCAGCAGCCCTGGGCCAGACGAGCAGTACTTC
>many|TRBJ1-2|TRBV20-1|NA
CSAIAARRGNGYTF
TGCAGTGCCATCGCGGCCAGGAGGGGGAATGGCTACACCTTC
>NA|TRBJ1-1|TRBV7-3|NA
CASSYQTGANTEAFF
TGTGCCAGCAGCTACCAGACAGGAGCGAACACTGAAGCTTTCTTT
>few|TRBJ1-5|TRBV18|NA
CASSGPLGRGNQPQHF
TGTGCCAGCTCAGGTCCTTTGGGTCGTGGCAATCAGCCCCAGCATTTT
>NA|TRBJ1-2|TRBV6-1|TRBD1
CASSGGQAPDYGYTF
TGTGCCAGCAGTGGCGGACAGGCCCCTGACTATGGCTACACCTTC
>few|TRBJ2-5|TRBV4-1|NA
CASSPEGRSIGRLQETQYF
TGCGCCAGCAGCCCAGAAGGGCGGTCTATAGGCAGGCTACAAGAGACCCAGTACTTC
>few|TRBJ2-5|TRBV2|TRBD2
CASSEGLAGGRKTQYF
TGTGCCAGCAGTGAGGGACTAGCGGGGGGGCGGAAGACCCAGTACTTC
>many|TRBJ1-3|TRBV27|NA
CASSLSGPGNTIYF
TGTGCCAGCAGTTTATCAGGGCCAGGAAACACCATATATTTT
>NA|TRBJ1-2|TRBV18|TRBD1
CASSPPADRENYGYTF
TGTGCCAGCTCGCCACCCGCGGACAGGGAGAACTATGGCTACACCTTC
>few|TRBJ2-7|TRBV12-3/TRBV12-4|NA
CASSLDPTPPGREQYF
TGTGCCAGCAGTTTAGACCCGACGCCGCCGGGGAGGGAGCAGTACTTC
>few|TRBJ2-7|TRBV5-4|NA
CASSLNIATSESYEQYF
TGTGCCAGCAGCTTGAATATAGCTACCAGTGAGTCCTACGAGCAGTACTTC
>NA|TRBJ2-7|TRBV27|NA
CATSDSRGSYEQYF
TGTGCCACCAGTGATTCACGAGGCTCCTACGAGCAGTACTTC
>NA|TRBJ1-5|TRBV6-1|TRBD1
CASSVKGGQSNQPQHF
TGTGCCAGCAGCGTCAAGGGGGGACAGTCCAATCAGCCCCAGCATTTT
>few|TRBJ2-5|TRBV28|NA
CASAPRGPETQYF
TGTGCCAGCGCCCCCCGGGGACCAGAGACCCAGTACTTC
>many|TRBJ1-1|TRBV2|NA
CASSAEPRGTEAFF
TGTGCCAGCAGTGCTGAGCCGCGGGGCACTGAAGCTTTCTTT
>many|TRBJ2-5|TRBV7-2|NA
CASSLDPTPTTQYF
TGTGCCAGCAGCTTAGACCCGACCCCAACCACCCAGTACTTC
>many|TRBJ1-2|TRBV24-1|NA
CATSSTYGYTF
TGTGCCACCAGTTCTACATATGGCTACACCTTC
>NA|TRBJ1-1|TRBV6-5|NA
CASSSGHGRDEAFF
TGTGCCAGCAGTTCGGGACACGGTCGTGATGAAGCTTTCTTT
>NA|TRBJ1-1|TRBV6-2/TRBV6-3|NA
CASMDTTSEAFF
TGTGCCAGCATGGACACTACCTCTGAAGCTTTCTTT
>many|TRBJ2-5|TRBV28|TRBD1
CASSERQGALETQYF
TGTGCCAGCTCGGAGCGGCAGGGGGCCTTAGAGACCCAGTACTTC
>many|TRBJ1-5|TRBV28|NA
CASRAGHQPQHF
TGTGCCAGCAGGGCAGGGCACCAGCCCCAGCATTTT
>NA|TRBJ1-2|TRBV7-9|NA
CASSLENSGYTF
TGTGCCAGCAGCTTAGAGAATAGCGGCTACACCTTC
>NA|TRBJ2-7|TRBV27|TRBD2
CASSFSGGTGEQYF
TGTGCCAGCAGTTTTAGCGGGGGGACCGGGGAGCAGTACTTC
>many|TRBJ2-5|TRBV12-3/TRBV12-4|NA
CASSPTGSGAQYF
TGTGCCAGCAGTCCTACAGGGTCGGGGGCCCAGTACTTC
>NA|TRBJ1-5|TRBV7-2|NA
CASSLVPGENQPQHF
TGTGCCAGCAGCTTGGTACCGGGAGAAAATCAGCCCCAGCATTTT
>many|TRBJ2-5|TRBV28|NA
CASSPSVTGTQYF
TGTGCCAGCAGTCCAAGTGTTACCGGGACCCAGTACTTC
>NA|TRBJ1-5|TRBV6-1|TRBD1
CASSGAGGDQPQHF
TGTGCCAGCAGTGGTGCAGGGGGCGATCAGCCCCAGCATTTT
>many|TRBJ2-5|TRBV9|NA
CASSVNAGQQETQYF
TGTGCCAGCAGCGTAAACGCGGGACAGCAAGAGACCCAGTACTTC
>many|TRBJ1-2|TRBV2|NA
CASSFRDATRTNYGYTF
TGTGCCAGCAGTTTCCGGGACGCCACGAGGACTAACTATGGCTACACCTTC
>few|TRBJ2-2|TRBV6-1|TRBD1
CASSEARTGLFANTGELFF
TGTGCCAGCAGTGAAGCCCGGACAGGGCTGTTCGCGAACACCGGGGAGCTGTTTTTT
>many|TRBJ1-2|TRBV6-2/TRBV6-3|NA
CASISPAGWYGYTF
TGTGCCAGCATTAGTCCAGCGGGTTGGTATGGCTACACCTTC
>few|TRBJ1-2|TRBV2|TRBD1
CASSGGTGEGYTF
TGTGCCAGCAGTGGAGGGACAGGGGAAGGCTACACCTTC
>many|TRBJ2-7|TRBV6-1|NA
CASSDYWSSYEQYF
TGTGCCAGCAGTGATTACTGGAGCTCCTACGAGCAGTACTTC
>NA|TRBJ2-5|TRBV12-3/TRBV12-4|TRBD2
CASSLRTSGRARYETQYF
TGTGCCAGCAGTTTGCGGACTAGCGGGAGGGCCCGGTATGAGACCCAGTACTTC
>many|TRBJ2-4|TRBV12-3/TRBV12-4|NA
CASSFREAKNIQYF
TGTGCCAGCAGTTTTAGGGAAGCCAAAAACATTCAGTACTTC
>NA|TRBJ1-5|TRBV4-1|NA
CASSHGTTGQPQHF
TGCGCCAGCAGCCACGGGACTACGGGTCAGCCCCAGCATTTT
>many|TRBJ1-1|TRBV5-1|TRBD1
CASSKTGVTEAFF
TGCGCCAGCAGCAAGACAGGGGTGACTGAAGCTTTCTTT
>NA|TRBJ1-2|TRBV10-2|NA
CASSETSGGAGRGYTF
TGCGCCAGCAGTGAGACTAGCGGGGGGGCAGGAAGAGGCTACACCTTC
>many|TRBJ1-1|TRBV2|TRBD1
CASSVLSGGSTEAFF
TGTGCCAGCAGTGTGTTGTCAGGGGGTTCCACTGAAGCTTTCTTT
>NA|TRBJ2-3|TRBV6-2/TRBV6-3|NA
CASIRSLVTDTQYF
TGTGCCAGCATTCGTAGCCTAGTTACAGATACGCAGTATTTT
>many|TRBJ2-7|TRBV5-1|NA
CASSLVGAEQYF
TGCGCCAGCAGCTTGGTGGGGGCCGAGCAGTACTTC
>NA|TRBJ1-6|TRBV7-9|NA
CASSLAGSAPLHF
TGTGCCAGCAGCTTAGCGGGGAGCGCACCCCTCCACTTT
>many|TRBJ1-1|TRBV19|NA
CASRTPNWNTEAFF
TGTGCCAGTCGAACCCCAAACTGGAACACTGAAGCTTTCTTT
>few|TRBJ1-2|TRBV27|NA
CASRRVTTQDYGYTF
TGTGCCAGCCGTCGGGTGACGACACAGGACTATGGCTACACCTTC
>many|TRBJ1-2|TRBV9|TRBD1
CASRRDRVQSYTF
TGTGCCAGCAGAAGAGACAGGGTTCAGAGCTACACCTTC
>many|TRBJ1-1|TRBV9|NA
CASSVDDNPNTEAFF
TGTGCCAGCAGCGTGGATGACAACCCGAACACTGAAGCTTTCTTT
>NA|TRBJ1-2|TRBV6-5|TRBD1
CASSYLDRGGGYTF
TGTGCCAGCAGTTACCTCGACAGGGGAGGAGGCTACACCTTC
>NA|TRBJ2-2|TRBV6-1|NA
CASSLGGKITGELFF
TGTGCCAGCAGTCTCGGGGGTAAAATCACCGGGGAGCTGTTTTTT
>NA|TRBJ2-7|TRBV20-1|NA
CSASGFLSSYEQYF
TGCAGTGCTAGCGGCTTCCTGAGCTCCTACGAGCAGTACTTC
>few|TRBJ2-7|TRBV2|TRBD2
CASSTKGRGNSYEQYF
TGTGCCAGCAGCACAAAGGGGCGGGGGAACTCCTACGAGCAGTACTTC
>many|TRBJ1-1|TRBV6-5|NA
CASSYPRNTEAFF
TGTGCCAGCAGTTACCCACGAAACACTGAAGCTTTCTTT
>many|TRBJ1-2|TRBV19|TRBD1
CASTPGGVGGYTF
TGTGCCAGTACCCCAGGGGGAGTTGGTGGCTACACCTTC
>many|TRBJ1-5|TRBV28|NA
CASSLGGWEVSQPQHF
TGTGCCAGCAGTTTAGGAGGGTGGGAAGTGAGTCAGCCCCAGCATTTT